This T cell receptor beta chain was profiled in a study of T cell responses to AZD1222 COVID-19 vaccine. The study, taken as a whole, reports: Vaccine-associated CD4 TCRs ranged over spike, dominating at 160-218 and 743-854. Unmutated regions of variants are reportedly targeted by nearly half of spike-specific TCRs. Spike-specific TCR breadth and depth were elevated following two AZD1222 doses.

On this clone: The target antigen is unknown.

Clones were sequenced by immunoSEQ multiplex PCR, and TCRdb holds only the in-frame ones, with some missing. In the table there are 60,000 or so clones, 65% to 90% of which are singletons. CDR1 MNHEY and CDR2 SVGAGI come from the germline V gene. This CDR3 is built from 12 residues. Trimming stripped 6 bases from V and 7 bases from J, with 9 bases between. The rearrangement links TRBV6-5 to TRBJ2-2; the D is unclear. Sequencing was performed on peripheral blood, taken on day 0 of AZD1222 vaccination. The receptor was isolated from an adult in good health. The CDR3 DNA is TGTGCCAGCAGCTTTGGTTTCGGGGAGCTGTTTTTT. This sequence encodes CASSFGFGELFF.